The 13 T cell receptor beta chains given below trace back to one sample, sequenced in a study of blood T cells in healthy people across ages. PCR was performed a second time for about 7 to 11 cycles using a sample-barcoded 5' primer and a J-beta primer mix. TCRdb recomputed calls from the 5' RACE reads with MiXCR, one row per CDR3 protein. The top ten hold over 15% of the sample, which has 550,000 to 800,000 distinct CDR3 sequences, roughly 32% seen once. Sequencing was carried out using blood. Source of these receptors: an elderly woman in good health.

The chain links TRBV5-1 to TRBJ2-3; either TRBD1 or TRBD2 may fit D (5 bases each). The CDR3 consists of 13 residues. V lost 9 bases to trimming and J lost 3 bases, with 14 bases between them. The V gene's germline CDR1 is SGHRS and CDR2 YFSETQ. The CDR3 loop is CATRVATTDTQYF. Here the CDR3 DNA reads TGCGCCACCAGGGTAGCGACGACAGATACGCAGTATTTT.

This chain joins TRBV7-2 and TRBJ2-5; TRBD2 might be the D (5 bases). The last part of the DNA fits TRBJ2-7 better; the J call may be wrong. CDR1 and CDR2 (germline): SGHTA, FQGNSA. The CDR3 consists of 13 residues. The CDR3 nucleotides are TGTGCCAGCAGCTTGGGGAGTAGCGTCGAGCAGTACTTC. It codes for CASSLGSSVEQYF.

In the case of this clonotype: A much larger clonotype is one base distant, so this may be a read error. The genes are TRBV11-2 and TRBJ2-1; 15 bases are shared with TRBD2. The CDR3 loop spans 19 amino acids. The V gene's germline CDR1 is SGHAT and CDR2 FQNNGV. The CDR3 coding sequence is TGTGCCAGCAGCTCAACCATCACGGGACTAGCGGGGGGCTACAATAAGCAGTTCTTC. Translation: CASSSTITGLAGGYNKQFF.

A few counts support this clonotype. The chain links TRBV20-1 to TRBJ1-4; 8 nucleotides align to TRBD1. Looked up from germline, CDR1 is DFQATT and CDR2 is SNEGSKA (reference sequence). This CDR3 spans 13 amino acids. V lost 3 bases and J lost 8; bases outside the gene matches: 5. The CDR3 reads CSARTGVSEKLFF. CDR3 DNA sequence: TGCAGTGCTAGGACAGGGGTCAGCGAAAAACTGTTTTTT.

The chain is built from TRBV6-1 and TRBJ1-5; possibly TRBD1 for D (5 bases). The CDR3 length is 15 residues. Trimming left V 4 bases short and J 6 bases short, with 16 bases between. Germline CDR1 is MNHNS and CDR2 is SASEGT. The CDR3 region is CASSAPGPRGQPQHF. The DNA for the CDR3 is TGTGCCAGCAGTGCACCGGGGCCTCGAGGTCAGCCCCAGCATTTT.

The chain carries TRBV4-2 and TRBJ2-1; 14 bases are shared with TRBD2. V dropped 1 base and J dropped 0; count of bases not matched to a gene: 5. The CDR3 has 19 residues. Germline V gives CDR1 LGHNA, CDR2 YNFKEQ. CDR3 coding DNA: TGTGCCAGCAGCCAAGTGGGGGGGACTAGCGGGAGCTCCTACAATGAGCAGTTCTTC. Amino acids: CASSQVGGTSGSSYNEQFF.

As regards this clonotype: A much larger clonotype is one base distant, so this may be a read error. V gene TRBV20-1 combines with J gene TRBJ2-7; the D call may be TRBD1 or TRBD2 (5 bases each). CDR3 length: 13 residues. The V end lost 3 bases, the J end lost 2 bases, and 11 bases lay between the germline ends. Germline CDR1 reads DFQATT; CDR2 reads SNEGSKA (reference sequence). The CDR3 here is CSARRGPAYEQYF. DNA of the CDR3: TGCAGTGCTAGGAGGGGACCCGCCTACGAGCAGTACTTC.

The sample holds many counts of this clonotype. The chain uses TRBV7-2 and TRBJ2-5; D is unresolved. The CDR3 has 12 residues. Germline loops: CDR1 SGHTA, CDR2 FQGNSA. Between the trimmed V and J ends, which lost 5 bases and 5 bases, there was a span of 9 bases. The DNA of the CDR3 is TGTGCCAGCAGCCCCCCCCGCGAGACCCAGTACTTC. Protein sequence: CASSPPRETQYF.

This clonotype was observed at least ten times. CDR3 bases: TGCAGTGCTAGTCGGGCAGCGGGGGGAGACGAGCAGTACTTC. As protein: CSASRAAGGDEQYF. The V and J genes are TRBV20-1 and TRBJ2-7; 9 bases align to TRBD2. CDR3 size: 14 residues. The V gene end was trimmed by 3 bases and the J gene end by 5 bases; junction bases not matched to a gene: 8. Germline V gene lookup returns CDR1 DFQATT and CDR2 SNEGSKA (reference sequence).

V and J are TRBV20-1 and TRBJ2-1, with 8 bases that match TRBD1. The assigned J gene may be wrong: the sequence end matches TRBJ2-7 better. This CDR3 is 12 amino acids long. Germline CDR1 reads DFQATT; CDR2 reads SNEGSKA (reference sequence). The CDR3 loop is CSASRGQYEQYF. CDR3 DNA sequence: TGCAGTGCTAGCAGGGGGCAATACGAGCAGTACTTC.

On this clonotype: The junction shows a germline mismatch at one end, possibly a read error. The genes are TRBV7-3 and TRBJ2-5, with D maybe TRBD2 (6 bases). CDR1 SGHTA and CDR2 FQGTGA come from the germline V gene. The length of the CDR3 is 13 residues. The CDR3 sequence: CANSLLAEETQYF. The CDR3 coding sequence is TGTGCCAACAGCTTATTAGCGGAAGAGACCCAGTACTTC. Complete variable domain (other parts from reference TRBV7-3 and TRBJ2-5): GAGVSQTPSNKVTEKGKYVELRCDPISGHTALYWYRQSLGQGPEFLIYFQGTGAADDSGLPNDRFFAVRPEGSVSTLKIQRTERGDSAVYLCANSLLAEETQYFGPGTRLLVL.

This clonotype was detected only a few times. The chain uses TRBV7-2 and TRBJ1-1; possible D gene TRBD1, 6 bases. Trimming took off 5 bases at V and 1 base at J, with 20 bases between the two ends. The CDR3 is 17 residues long. The V gene's germline CDR1 is SGHTA and CDR2 FQGNSA. This CDR3 is CASSPEGGRGWNTEAFF. Written as DNA, the CDR3 is TGTGCCAGCAGCCCGGAGGGGGGCAGGGGATGGAACACTGAAGCTTTCTTT.

J is TRBJ2-1 and V is TRBV7-8, with 9 bases aligning to TRBD1. This CDR3 comprises 14 residues. V lost 5 bases and J lost 7; bases outside the gene matches: 6. CDR1 SGHVS and CDR2 FQNEAQ come from the germline V gene. CDR3 in amino acids: CASSPGTGQNEQFF. The DNA of the CDR3 is TGTGCCAGCAGCCCCGGGACAGGGCAGAATGAGCAGTTCTTC.